This T cell receptor beta chain was retrieved from a study of cytomegalovirus exposure and HLA in healthy donors. Study-wide results and limits: Trimming of TCR beta V- and J-genes showed a link, identified in a later analysis, to a missense DCLRE1C variant. Common viral pathogens were later found to be apparently linked to several of the most significant clusters.

Germline assignment: CDR1 SGHTA and CDR2 FQGTGA. Losses at the gene ends were 6 bases for V and 1 base for J; bases not matched to a gene: 4. There are 14 residues in the CDR3. The primer mix had 60 Vbeta and 13 Jbeta primers. Original handling: In a later analysis, 10 million to 11 million of about 80 million unique beta chains occurred in at least two donors. Measured with immunoSEQ multiplex PCR; TCRdb has only the in-frame clones, and not every one. V, J and clone size are those of that table, while D and trimming were read from the DNA. Altogether fewer than 110,000 clones are present, 65% to 80% being singletons, with the ten largest covering more than 9%. Regarding this clone: Antigen: not known.

The specimen was PBMCs. V usage is TRBV7-3 and J usage is TRBJ1-1; TRBD1 matches 8 bases. The clonotype was recovered from a man between 45 and 60 years old in good health and CMV-seronegative. The CDR3 bases are TGTGCCAGCAGACCTGGACAGGGGAACACTGAAGCTTTCTTT. Translated: CASRPGQGNTEAFF. Full variable domain (outside the CDR3, taken from reference TRBV7-3 and TRBJ1-1): GAGVSQTPSNKVTEKGKYVELRCDPISGHTALYWYRQSLGQGPEFLIYFQGTGAADDSGLPNDRFFAVRPEGSVSTLKIQRTERGDSAVYLCASRPGQGNTEAFFGQGTRLTVV.